The entry that follows covers one TCR beta chain sequence. Its antigen remains unidentified. Produced via immunoSEQ multiplex PCR; TCRdb's table is partial and in-frame only. The sample shows 65,000 or so clones, around 92% of them seen only once. The data were taken from a study of cytomegalovirus exposure and HLA in healthy donors. General study findings and limits: Clusters of TCRs from the first cohort tended to co-occur in the 120 or so validation repertoires (as a later analysis found). Cytomegalovirus-associated status was assigned to about 160 TCR beta chains.

This CDR3 is 15 amino acids long. V lost 5 bases, J lost 2 bases, and 13 bases lay in between. CDR1 and CDR2 from the germline V gene are MNHEY and SMNVEV (reference sequence). The source is a woman aged 18 to 35 in good health and CMV-seronegative. Specimen: PBMCs. V is TRBV27 and J is TRBJ1-5, with D perhaps TRBD1 (5 bases). CDR3 sequence: CASSRTGFGNQPQHF. In DNA form, the CDR3 reads TGTGCCAGCAGTCGTACAGGTTTCGGCAATCAGCCCCAGCATTTT.